This passage covers 3 T cell receptor beta chains from one sample sequenced in a study of blood T cell repertoires in COVID-19 (dated by TCRdb to 2020 to 2021). Library construction relied on the immunoSEQ multiplex PCR assay. In TCRdb, the immuneACCESS table is reduced to in-frame sequences with V and J assigned. These tables do not hold every clone; where another copy was compared, an unresolved V gene accounts for under half, and the others remain unexplained. The sample table holds 150,000 to 200,000 clones, of which more than 70% were seen once. Clones ranked in the top ten supply approximately 5.4% of the sample. Specimen: PBMCs or T cells enriched from blood (not recorded which). These receptors all stem from a middle-aged man who had recovered from COVID-19.

The chain employs TRBV4-1 and TRBJ1-1; TRBD1 might be the D (6 bases). This CDR3 spans 14 amino acids. Trimming took off 3 bases at V and 6 bases at J, with 14 bases between the two ends. Germline lookup yields CDR1 MGHRA and CDR2 YSYEKL. The CDR3 bases are TGCGCCAGCAGCCAGCTCACAGGGTTCCCTGAAGCTTTCTTT. Its protein product is CASSQLTGFPEAFF.

The chain recombines TRBV30 with TRBJ2-3; 8 bases align to TRBD2. J lost 6 bases, V lost 0 bases, and 8 bases had no gene match. CDR1 is GTSNPN and CDR2 is SVGIG in the germline V gene (reference sequence). The CDR3 covers 15 residues. The CDR3 DNA follows: TGTGCCTGGAGTGTACGATCGGGGGGGAGGGATACGCAGTATTTT. Amino acids: CAWSVRSGGRDTQYF.

This chain links TRBV5-1 with TRBJ2-7; 7 bases match TRBD2. Germline CDR1 SGHRS, CDR2 YFSETQ. V lost 2 bases and J lost 4; bases outside the gene matches: 9. The CDR3 length is 15 residues. CDR3 nucleotide sequence: TGCGCCAGCAGCTTTAACGGGGGGAACCGGTACGAGCAGTACTTC. Translating gives CASSFNGGNRYEQYF.